This T cell receptor (beta chain) appears in the sequencing data of a study of T cells in Graves' hyperthyroidism and ophthalmopathy. Cells are PBMCs isolated from about 10 ml of fresh blood. From RNA transcripts, TCR beta CDR3 regions were amplified. In the first-round RT-PCR of the TCR CDR3, the HTBI primer set was used. TCRdb itself ran the multiplex PCR reads through MiXCR, one entry per CDR3 protein. The sample carries 270,000 or so distinct CDR3 sequences, nearly 15% recorded once. V shed 5 bases and J shed 3 bases, with 12 bases lying between them. CDR1 and CDR2 (germline): SGHTS, YDEGEE. The CDR3 totals 15 residues.

The rearrangement uses TRBV5-8 and TRBJ2-6; D is unresolved. The receptor was derived from a woman between 50 and 59 years old with Graves' hyperthyroidism that later progressed to Graves' ophthalmopathy. Sequenced material: blood. CDR3 sequence reads: CASRPTNFGANVLTF. The DNA for the CDR3 is TGTGCCAGCAGGCCTACAAATTTTGGGGCCAACGTCCTGACTTTC.